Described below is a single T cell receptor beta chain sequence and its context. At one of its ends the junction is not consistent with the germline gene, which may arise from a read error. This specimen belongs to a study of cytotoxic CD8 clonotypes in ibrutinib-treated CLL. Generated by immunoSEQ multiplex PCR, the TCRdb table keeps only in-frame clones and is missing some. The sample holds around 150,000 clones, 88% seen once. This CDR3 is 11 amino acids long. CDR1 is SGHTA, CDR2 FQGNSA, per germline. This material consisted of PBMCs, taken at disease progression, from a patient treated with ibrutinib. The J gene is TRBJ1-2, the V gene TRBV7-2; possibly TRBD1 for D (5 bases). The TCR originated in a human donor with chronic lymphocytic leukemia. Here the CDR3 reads CASSRGPRPAF. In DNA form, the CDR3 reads TGTGCCAGCAGCCGGGGACCGCGCCCGGCCTTC. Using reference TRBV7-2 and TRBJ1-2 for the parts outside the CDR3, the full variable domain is GAGVSQSPSNKVTEKGKDVELRCDPISGHTALYWYRQSLGQGLEFLIYFQGNSAPDKSGLPSDRFSAERTGGSVSTLTIQRTQQEDSAVYLCASSRGPRPAFGSGTRLTVV.